Following are 13 T cell receptor beta chains from one sample sequenced in a study of metastatic and nonmetastatic thyroid tumors. MiXCR was used by TCRdb to re-call the PCR reads. The table has nearly 25,000 clones, around 26% seen once; the top ten hold approximately 20%. Every patient was untreated before thyroid surgery. Input material: blood. These receptors came from a male donor with papillary thyroid cancer or a benign thyroid nodule (not recorded which). Some clones in this sample may be carry-over from other donors' samples.

To note about this clone: A read error may account for a junction end that differs from germline. The chain carries TRBV6-4 and TRBJ2-2, with D perhaps TRBD2 (5 bases). The CDR3 is 14 amino acids. CDR1 is MRHNA, CDR2 SNTAGT, per germline. CDR3 coding DNA: TGTGCCAGCATCCGGAGGCCCAACACCGGGGATCTGTTTTTT. Amino acid sequence: CASIRRPNTGDLFF.

This clone came up many times. The chain is built from TRBV10-3 and TRBJ2-4; TRBD1 agrees at 10 bases. The CDR3 is 13 residues long. The germline gives CDR1 ENHRY, CDR2 SYGVKD. Trimming at V came to 8 bases and at J to 4 bases, leaving 2 bases not matched to a gene. The CDR3 protein is CAIGQGGKNIQYF. The CDR3 bases are TGTGCCATCGGACAGGGGGGGAAAAACATTCAGTACTTC.

This clone was observed a few times. Other DNA sequences within the sample encode an identical CDR3. The genes are TRBV11-3 and TRBJ2-2; the D is unclear. The germline V gene encodes CDR1 SGHNT and CDR2 YENEEA. Between the trimmed V and J ends, which lost 5 bases and 8 bases, there was a span of 12 bases. The CDR3 length is 13 residues. The CDR3 loop reads CASSRDGEGELFF. CDR3 sequence (DNA): TGTGCCAGCAGCCGTGACGGCGAGGGGGAGCTGTTTTTT.

The table lists this clone with many counts. V is TRBV4-3 and J is TRBJ2-3; D may be TRBD2 (6 bases). Trimming shortened V by 0 bases and J by 0 bases, and 19 bases separated the two germline ends. Germline-derived CDR1 and CDR2 are LGHNA and YSLEER. CDR3 size: 19 residues. This CDR3 reads CASSQDLMSAGPSTDTQYF. The CDR3 DNA reads as TGCGCCAGCAGCCAAGATCTCATGTCGGCGGGACCTAGCACAGATACGCAGTATTTT.

This clone was seen only a few times. Compared with germline, one end of the junction differs, possibly owing to a read error. The V and J genes are TRBV28 and TRBJ2-7; D is perhaps TRBD1 (6 bases). The CDR3 is made up of 14 amino acids. CDR1 is MDHEN and CDR2 is SYDVKM in the germline V gene. Written as DNA, the CDR3 is TGTGCCAGCAGGAGACCTGACAGGAGCACCGAGCATTACTTC. Its translation is CASRRPDRSTEHYF.

As concerns this clone: Because it lacks the conserved phenylalanine or tryptophan at the end, this CDR3 is likely a read error. The limits of the CDR3 on the DNA are not certain, so only TCRdb's listed CDR3 is given. The chain combines TRBV28 with TRBJ2-7; the DNA was not compared with TRBD1, the D call given in the table. Germline CDR1 MDHEN, CDR2 SYDVKM. The CDR3 adds up to 11 amino acids, both ends counted. CDR3 region: CASRSPGEHYL.

This clone is termed medium-sized. The chain couples TRBV6-1 to TRBJ2-7, with 8 bases that match TRBD1. This CDR3 has 14 amino acids. Germline V gene sequence: CDR1 MNHNS, CDR2 SASEGT. The ends lost 6 bases at V and 0 bases at J; junction bases unmatched: 4. This CDR3 is CASRPGTGSYEQYF. DNA for the CDR3: TGTGCCAGCAGACCCGGGACAGGCTCCTACGAGCAGTACTTC.

This clone was detected ten times or more. This chain links TRBV28 with TRBJ1-4; unclear D gene. Germline CDR1 MDHEN, CDR2 SYDVKM. V was pared by 6 bases and J by 5 bases, with 16 bases between. This CDR3 spans 15 amino acids. CDR3 in DNA: TGTGCCAGCAGCTCCCAAGGTCTAGGCAATGAAAAACTGTTTTTT. Translation: CASSSQGLGNEKLFF.

This clone was detected many times. The chain carries TRBV4-3 and TRBJ2-2; TRBD1 matches at 8 bases. V gave up 0 bases and J gave up 5 bases; unmatched junction bases: 8. Germline V gene lookup returns CDR1 LGHNA and CDR2 YSLEER. The length of the CDR3 is 17 residues. The CDR3 DNA sequence: TGCGCCAGCAGCCAAGAAAGTTGGACAGGGCAGACCGGGGAGCTGTTTTTT. This translates into CASSQESWTGQTGELFF.

About this clone: A much larger clone lies a single base off, so this may be a read error. The gene calls are TRBV7-3 and TRBJ2-3, with TRBD2 identical over 8 bases. V dropped 1 base and J dropped 1; count of bases not matched to a gene: 16. CDR3 length: 20 residues. Germline assignment: CDR1 SGHTA and CDR2 FQGTGA. The CDR3 spells CASSLMWESYSGAGTDTQYF. CDR3 coding DNA: TGTGCCAGCAGCTTAATGTGGGAATCTTATAGCGGGGCGGGCACAGATACGCAGTATTTT. The variable domain in full, with the rest retrieved from reference TRBV7-3 and TRBJ2-3, is GAGVSQTPSNKVTEKGKYVELRCDPISGHTALYWYRQSLGQGPEFLIYFQGTGAADDSGLPNDRFFAVRPEGSVSTLKIQRTERGDSAVYLCASSLMWESYSGAGTDTQYFGPGTRLTVL.

This clone was observed at least ten times. The chain couples TRBV2 to TRBJ1-3; 8 bases are a match to TRBD1. Trimming cost V 7 bases and J 1 base; bases outside gene matches: 9. This CDR3 has 16 residues. Germline CDR1 reads SNHLY; CDR2 reads FYNNEI. The CDR3 is CASTEPGGISGNTIYF. The CDR3 DNA is TGTGCCAGCACCGAACCAGGGGGCATTTCTGGAAACACCATATATTTT.

This clone showed up many times. A much larger clone is a single base away; this may be a read error. The genes are TRBV5-5 and TRBJ1-2; D unclear. Trimming shortened V by 4 bases and J by 6 bases, and 13 bases separated the two germline ends. This CDR3 is built from 13 residues. The germline V gene has CDR1 SGHKS and CDR2 YYEKEE (reference sequence). Here the CDR3 reads CASSPGDQNGYTF. The CDR3 nucleotides are TGTGCCAGCAGCCCCGGGGATCAGAATGGCTACACCTTC.

This clone was seen repeatedly, ten times or more. The V gene is TRBV27, the J gene TRBJ2-3, with TRBD2 matching over 9 bases. Germline V gene data show CDR1 as MNHEY and CDR2 as SMNVEV (reference sequence). V gave up 6 bases and J gave up 0 bases; unmatched junction bases: 1. The CDR3 contains 14 residues. DNA for the CDR3: TGTGCCAGCAGCACTAGCGGGAGCACAGATACGCAGTATTTT. Translating gives CASSTSGSTDTQYF.